The 30 T cell receptor beta chains given below trace back to one sample, sequenced in a study of T cells in Graves' hyperthyroidism and ophthalmopathy. Amplification yielded TCR beta CDR3 regions, with RNA transcripts as the source. A set of HTBI primers served as the primers for a first-round RT-PCR of the TCR CDR3. Each CDR3 protein is one row after TCRdb ran MiXCR on the multiplex PCR reads. The sample lists some 800,000 distinct CDR3 sequences; 38% were seen once. Source material: blood. The receptors derive from a man aged 18 to 35 with Graves' hyperthyroidism.

The chain links TRBV4-1 to TRBJ1-1, with a tentative D call TRBD1 (5 bases). Germline CDR1 and CDR2: MGHRA and YSYEKL. CDR3 length: 12 residues. The V end was cut by 2 bases, the J end by 8 bases, with 9 bases between. The CDR3, as DNA: TGCGCCAGCAGCCAACAGGGCAGAGAAGCTTTCTTT. It specifies CASSQQGREAFF.

This clonotype was observed a few times. This chain links TRBV7-9 with TRBJ1-5, with a weak D call TRBD1 (5 bases). There are 15 residues in the CDR3. CDR1 is SEHNR and CDR2 is FQNEAQ in the germline V gene (reference sequence). V was cut by 5 bases and J by 3 bases, with 14 bases left in between. The CDR3, as DNA: TGTGCCAGCAGCGCGACGGACACTTCCAATCAGCCCCAGCATTTT. Its translation: CASSATDTSNQPQHF.

The chain employs TRBV29-1 and TRBJ1-1; D might be TRBD1 (5 bases). The germline V and J ends were trimmed by 3 bases and 1 base, with 15 bases remaining between them. Germline CDR1 and CDR2: SQVTM and ANQGSEA. This CDR3 has 15 residues. In nucleotides, the CDR3 is TGCAGCGTTGATGTGTCAGGGTTCGGGAACACTGAAGCTTTCTTT. Residues: CSVDVSGFGNTEAFF.

This clonotype has just a few counts. Given a much more abundant clone one base away, this may be a read error. This rearrangement joins TRBV5-1 to TRBJ2-7, with 9 bases aligning to TRBD1. In germline, CDR1 is SGHRS, CDR2 YFSETQ. Trimming removed 4 bases from V and 3 bases from J; junction bases left unmatched: 5. The CDR3 length is 14 residues. CDR3 in amino acids: CASSAGQGYYEQYF. DNA for the CDR3: TGCGCCAGCAGCGCGGGACAGGGTTACTACGAGCAGTACTTC.

Worth noting for this clonotype: This clone may be a read error of a much larger clone one base away. The rearrangement joins TRBV7-9 to TRBJ2-5; D gene unclear. CDR3 length equals 14 residues. Germline V gene lookup returns CDR1 SEHNR and CDR2 FQNEAQ (reference sequence). The CDR3, as DNA: TGTGCCAGCAGCGGTGCCTTGTACCAAGAGACCCAGCACTTC. This sequence encodes CASSGALYQETQHF.

This clonotype showed up just a few times. The V call is TRBV7-9, the J call TRBJ1-2; 9 nucleotides align to TRBD1. From germline, CDR1 is SEHNR and CDR2 FQNEAQ (reference sequence). The CDR3 sequence is 14 residues long. Trimming cost V 0 bases and J 8 bases; bases outside gene matches: 4. In nucleotides, the CDR3 is TGTGCCAGCAGCTTAGCGGGGACAGGGATCGGCTACACCTTC. Translating it yields CASSLAGTGIGYTF.

This clonotype was recorded at least ten times. This chain uses TRBV20-1 with TRBJ1-6, with D maybe TRBD1 (5 bases). The germline CDR1 and CDR2 sequences are DFQATT and SNEGSKA (reference sequence). This CDR3 is built from 13 residues. V lost 3 bases, J lost 8 bases, and 11 bases lay in between. The CDR3 sequence: CSASRGIDSPLHF. In nucleotides, the CDR3 is TGCAGTGCTAGTCGGGGGATTGATTCACCCCTCCACTTT.

The chain has TRBV7-8 and TRBJ1-1; TRBD1 agrees at 8 bases. The length of the CDR3 is 14 residues. CDR1 and CDR2 from the germline V gene are SGHVS and FQNEAQ. Losses at the gene ends were 3 bases for V and 4 bases for J; bases not matched to a gene: 4. CDR3 amino acids: CASSFGQGPTEAFF. CDR3 coding DNA: TGTGCCAGCAGCTTCGGACAGGGTCCCACTGAAGCTTTCTTT. The full variable domain, completed using reference TRBV7-8 and TRBJ1-1, is GAGVSQSPRYKVAKRGQDVALRCDPISGHVSLFWYQQALGQGPEFLTYFQNEAQLDKSGLPSDRFFAERPEGSVSTLKIQRTQQEDSAVYLCASSFGQGPTEAFFGQGTRLTVV.

This clonotype was picked up a small number of times. V and J are TRBV2 and TRBJ2-7; 8 bases agree with TRBD2. Germline V CDR1 and CDR2: SNHLY, FYNNEI. The CDR3 is made up of 15 amino acids. Germline trimming cut 7 bases from V and 3 bases from J; bases unmatched to any gene: 11. The CDR3: CASIETGGALYEQYF. CDR3 nucleotide sequence: TGTGCCAGCATCGAGACCGGGGGGGCCCTCTACGAGCAGTACTTC. Combining the CDR3 with reference TRBV2 and TRBJ2-7 gives the whole variable domain EPEVTQTPSHQVTQMGQEVILRCVPISNHLYFYWYRQILGQKVEFLVSFYNNEISEKSEIFDDQFSVERPDGSNFTLKIRSTKLEDSAMYFCASIETGGALYEQYFGPGTRLTVT.

With regard to this clonotype: Relative to the germline gene, one junction end is altered; a read error may explain this. The chain combines TRBV7-2 with TRBJ1-1; tentatively, D is TRBD1 (5 bases). CDR1 and CDR2 from the germline V gene are SGHTA and FQGNSA. The CDR3 covers 15 residues. The CDR3 DNA sequence: TGCGCCAGCAGCCTCGCGGCGGCTCAGGGAACTGAAGCTTTCTTT. Translation: CASSLAAAQGTEAFF.

This clonotype was observed at least ten times. The genes are TRBV5-1 and TRBJ1-5; 10 positions match TRBD1. The CDR3 length is 14 residues. J lost 5 bases, V lost 4 bases, and 3 bases had no gene match. Germline lookup yields CDR1 SGHRS and CDR2 YFSETQ. The CDR3 coding sequence is TGCGCCAGCAGCCCGGGGACAGGGGATCAGCCCCAGCATTTT. It codes for CASSPGTGDQPQHF.

The chain carries TRBV12-3 or TRBV12-4 and TRBJ2-2; D might be TRBD2 (7 bases). Trimming removed 6 bases at V and 4 bases at J, with 15 bases between. The CDR3 is 15 amino acids. The CDR3 nucleotides read TGTGCCAGCAGCCCTGGGGGGGCCCCCACCGGGGAGCTGTTTTTT. Protein product: CASSPGGAPTGELFF.

The chain has TRBV24-1 and TRBJ1-5; the D gene is possibly TRBD1 (5 bases). The V and J ends lost 11 bases and 3 bases respectively, with 16 bases between them. CDR3 length: 14 residues. Per the germline V gene, CDR1 is KGHDR and CDR2 is SFDVKD. The CDR3: CASPPGGINQPQHF. The CDR3 DNA reads TGTGCCAGCCCCCCGGGGGGGATCAATCAGCCCCAGCATTTT.

This clonotype was counted ten times or more. V is TRBV7-9 and J is TRBJ2-2; D unresolved. The V gene lost 6 bases and the J gene lost 0 bases, with 8 bases spanning the gap. The CDR3 has 14 residues. Looked up from germline, CDR1 is SEHNR and CDR2 is FQNEAQ (reference sequence). The CDR3 coding sequence is TGTGCCAGCAGACCCACCTCGAACACCGGGGAGCTGTTTTTT. Amino acid sequence: CASRPTSNTGELFF. The whole variable domain, remainder taken from reference TRBV7-9 and TRBJ2-2, is DTGVSQNPRHKITKRGQNVTFRCDPISEHNRLYWYRQTLGQGPEFLTYFQNEAQLEKSRLLSDRFSAERPKGSFSTLEIQRTEQGDSAMYLCASRPTSNTGELFFGEGSRLTVL.

The chain combines TRBV7-9 with TRBJ1-2; TRBD1 matches 9 bases. CDR1 is SEHNR, CDR2 FQNEAQ, per germline (reference sequence). This CDR3 has 15 amino acids. The V gene end was trimmed by 5 bases and the J gene end by 6 bases; junction bases not matched to a gene: 10. CDR3 nucleotide sequence: TGTGCCAGCAGCACCCGACGGGGACAGGGTGATGGCTACACCTTC. The encoded protein is CASSTRRGQGDGYTF.

The chain couples TRBV7-8 to TRBJ2-1; D is perhaps TRBD2 (6 bases). CDR1 SGHVS and CDR2 FQNEAQ come from the germline V gene. The CDR3 runs 14 residues. Trimming took off 5 bases at V and 6 bases at J, with 14 bases between the two ends. The CDR3 region has the DNA TGTGCCAGCAGCCAGGGACTTGGAGGCAATGAGCAGTTCTTC. It is translated as CASSQGLGGNEQFF.

This chain uses TRBV9 with TRBJ2-7, with 11 bases aligning to TRBD1. Looked up from germline, CDR1 is SGDLS and CDR2 is YYNGEE. Trimming removed 2 bases from V and 5 bases from J; junction bases left unmatched: 6. There are 15 residues in the CDR3. The DNA for the CDR3 is TGTGCCAGCAGCGTCGGGACAGGGGGTGGCAACGAGCAGTACTTC. Protein: CASSVGTGGGNEQYF.

This clonotype was counted ten times or more. The chain is built from TRBV29-1 and TRBJ1-1; D remains ambiguous. From germline, CDR1 is SQVTM and CDR2 ANQGSEA. Trimming shortened V by 4 bases and J by 3 bases, and 12 bases separated the two germline ends. The CDR3 covers 13 residues. CDR3 region: CSVVEIVDTEAFF. For the CDR3, the DNA is TGCAGCGTTGTAGAGATTGTGGACACTGAAGCTTTCTTT.

The rearrangement joins TRBV5-6 to TRBJ2-2, with TRBD2 matching over 8 bases. V dropped 4 bases and J dropped 3; count of bases not matched to a gene: 11. The germline V gene has CDR1 SGHDT and CDR2 YYEEEE. This CDR3 region has 17 residues. CDR3 residues: CASSLLANGGDTGELFF. The CDR3, as DNA: TGTGCCAGCAGCCTCTTAGCGAACGGGGGGGACACCGGGGAGCTGTTTTTT.

V gene TRBV6-6 combines with J gene TRBJ1-1; D not resolved. The germline CDR1 and CDR2 sequences are MNHNY and SVGAGI (reference sequence). Trimming shortened V by 5 bases and J by 10 bases, and 14 bases separated the two germline ends. This CDR3 region has 12 residues. The CDR3 DNA reads TGTGCCAGCAGTGAGATGAGTGGAGGAGCTTTCTTT. Translated: CASSEMSGGAFF.

CDR3 sequence (DNA): TGTGCCACCAGCTCCGCCGGGACAGGGCGGACCGGGGAGCTGTTTTTT. Amino acids: CATSSAGTGRTGELFF. The chain has TRBV15 and TRBJ2-2, with TRBD1 matching over 9 bases. The CDR3 covers 16 residues. Trimming took 5 bases from V and 5 from J; bases not matched to a gene: 9. In germline, CDR1 is LNHNV, CDR2 YYDKDF (reference sequence).

The CDR3 nucleotides read TGTGCCAGCAGCGCGACAGGGGGGTGGCAGGAGACCCAGTACTTC. The encoded protein is CASSATGGWQETQYF. The chain uses TRBV7-2 and TRBJ2-5; 9 positions agree with TRBD1. V was clipped by 5 bases and J by 5 bases; unmatched bases: 9. The germline V gene encodes CDR1 SGHTA and CDR2 FQGNSA. The CDR3 sequence is 15 residues long.

The V gene is TRBV10-3, the J gene TRBJ1-5, with D tentatively TRBD1 (6 bases). Germline V CDR1 and CDR2: ENHRY, SYGVKD. The V and J ends lost 8 bases and 5 bases respectively, with 19 bases between them. There are 15 residues in the CDR3. CDR3 amino acids: CAIREGRGGDQPQHF. The CDR3 coding sequence is TGTGCCATCCGAGAGGGCAGGGGCGGTGATCAGCCCCAGCATTTT.

Many counts were recorded for this clonotype. This chain connects TRBV20-1 to TRBJ1-5; D uncertain. Germline assignment: CDR1 DFQATT and CDR2 SNEGSKA (reference sequence). V was trimmed by 1 base and J by 3 bases, leaving 7 bases between them. The CDR3 consists of 13 residues. This CDR3 reads CSARVRDNQPQHF. In nucleotides, the CDR3 is TGCAGTGCTAGAGTAAGAGACAATCAGCCCCAGCATTTT.

This clonotype was seen at least ten times. The chain combines TRBV20-1 with TRBJ2-7; D uncertain. This CDR3 is 12 amino acids long. Germline values: CDR1 DFQATT, CDR2 SNEGSKA (reference sequence). Written as DNA, the CDR3 is TGCAGCCCTTGGCAAAACTCCTACGAGCAGTACTTC. Protein sequence: CSPWQNSYEQYF.

This clonotype came up a few times. The chain is built from TRBV14 and TRBJ1-5, with 7 bases fitting TRBD1. Per germline, CDR1 SGHDN and CDR2 FVKESK. Germline trimming cut 4 bases from V and 7 bases from J; bases unmatched to any gene: 7. The CDR3 covers 14 residues. The DNA of the CDR3 is TGTGCCAGCAGCCCGACAGGGTTTGGACAGCCCCAGCATTTT. Amino acid sequence: CASSPTGFGQPQHF. Combining the CDR3 with reference TRBV14 and TRBJ1-5 gives the whole variable domain EAGVTQFPSHSVIEKGQTVTLRCDPISGHDNLYWYRRVMGKEIKFLLHFVKESKQDESGMPNNRFLAERTGGTYSTLKVQPAELEDSGVYFCASSPTGFGQPQHFGDGTRLSIL.

The sample holds a few counts of this clonotype. V is TRBV2 and J is TRBJ2-5, with D perhaps given as TRBD1 or TRBD2 (5 bases each). This CDR3 contains 14 residues. CDR1 and CDR2 from the germline V gene are SNHLY and FYNNEI. V was pared by 6 bases and J by 4 bases, with 15 bases between. The CDR3 is CASRDGAGLETQYF. For the CDR3, the DNA is TGTGCCAGCAGGGACGGGGCAGGGTTAGAGACCCAGTACTTC.

In this sample, this clonotype turned up a few times. This chain joins TRBV7-2 and TRBJ2-7; TRBD2 is a possible D gene (5 bases). Trimming shortened V by 5 bases and J by 4 bases, and 24 bases separated the two germline ends. This CDR3 region has 17 residues. The germline V gene encodes CDR1 SGHTA and CDR2 FQGNSA. CDR3 in amino acids: CASSLPRGSFFSYEQYF. CDR3 bases: TGTGCCAGCAGCCTACCACGAGGGTCTTTTTTTTCATACGAGCAGTACTTC. The whole variable domain, filled in from reference TRBV7-2 and TRBJ2-7, reads GAGVSQSPSNKVTEKGKDVELRCDPISGHTALYWYRQSLGQGLEFLIYFQGNSAPDKSGLPSDRFSAERTGGSVSTLTIQRTQQEDSAVYLCASSLPRGSFFSYEQYFGPGTRLTVT.

The chain uses TRBV20-1 and TRBJ1-1; perhaps TRBD1 as D (5 bases). The CDR3 consists of 15 residues. From germline, CDR1 is DFQATT and CDR2 SNEGSKA (reference sequence). Trimming cost V 6 bases and J 6 bases, with 23 bases left between them. DNA for the CDR3: TGCAGTGCGGACGACAGATCGAGGCCTGGGTCTGAAGCTTTCTTT. This gives the protein CSADDRSRPGSEAFF.

This clonotype showed up many times. The chain combines TRBV20-1 with TRBJ1-2, with 10 bases identical to TRBD1. Unmatched junction bases numbered 5, after V lost 6 bases and J lost 4 bases. Germline V gene lookup returns CDR1 DFQATT and CDR2 SNEGSKA (reference sequence). CDR3 length: 13 residues. Written as DNA, the CDR3 is TGCAGTGCCGACAGGGGGCGCATCTATGGCTACACCTTC. It translates to CSADRGRIYGYTF.